This TCR beta chain was profiled in a study of cytomegalovirus exposure and HLA in healthy donors. Study-wide results and caveats: Later on, an analysis tied around 17,000 TCR beta sequences to HLA alleles at 0.05 false discovery rate. When a later analysis was performed, an Asian-associated ancestry cluster reportedly had fewer N-insertions than the 666-donor mean.

With respect to this clone: Its antigen is still unknown.

60 Vbeta and 13 Jbeta primers were used in PCR. TCRdb's table, derived via immunoSEQ multiplex PCR, lists solely in-frame clones and lacks some. The sample contains 120,000 or so clones, around three quarters of which appear only once. Sequencing was done on a sample of PBMCs. The TCR originated in a middle-aged woman in good health and CMV-seronegative.

The CDR3 bases are TGCAGCGTTGAAGATGTGCTAGCGGGAGGGATCTCAGATACGCAGTATTTT. This encodes CSVEDVLAGGISDTQYF. V usage is TRBV29-1 and J usage is TRBJ2-3; 12 bases map to TRBD2. CDR1 SQVTM and CDR2 ANQGSEA come from the germline V gene. After removal of 0 bases from V and 4 bases from J, the junction contained 8 bases not matched to a gene. The CDR3 loop spans 17 amino acids.